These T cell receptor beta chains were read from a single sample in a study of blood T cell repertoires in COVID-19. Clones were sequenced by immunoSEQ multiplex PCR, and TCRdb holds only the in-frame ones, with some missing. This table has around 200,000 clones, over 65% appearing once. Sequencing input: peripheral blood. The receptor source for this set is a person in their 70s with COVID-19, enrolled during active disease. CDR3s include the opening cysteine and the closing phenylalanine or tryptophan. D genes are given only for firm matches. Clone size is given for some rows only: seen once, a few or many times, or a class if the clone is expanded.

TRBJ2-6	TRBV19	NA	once	CASSIGSGSSGANVLTF	TGTGCCAGTAGTATAGGGTCAGGATCATCTGGGGCCAACGTCCTGACTTTC
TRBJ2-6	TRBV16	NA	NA	CASSQSAAGGHSGANVLTF	TGTGCCAGCAGCCAATCGGCGGCAGGGGGGCACTCTGGGGCCAACGTCCTGACTTTC
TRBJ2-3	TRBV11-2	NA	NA	CASSLKSGVEEYF	TGTGCCAGCAGCTTAAAGTCCGGGGTGGAGGAGTATTTT
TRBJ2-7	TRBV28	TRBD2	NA	CASSLMTSGDPYEQYF	TGTGCCAGCAGTTTGATGACTAGCGGCGACCCCTACGAGCAGTACTTC
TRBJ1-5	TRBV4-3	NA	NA	CASSQDWGHSNQPQHF	TGCGCCAGCAGCCAAGATTGGGGACATAGCAATCAGCCCCAGCATTTT
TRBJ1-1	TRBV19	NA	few	CASKGRAAAFF	TGTGCCAGTAAGGGCAGGGCGGCAGCTTTCTTT
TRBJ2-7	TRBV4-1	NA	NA	CASSQAETGPLYEQYF	TGCGCCAGCAGCCAAGCCGAGACAGGCCCACTCTACGAGCAGTACTTC
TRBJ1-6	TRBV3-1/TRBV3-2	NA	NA	CASSTGQSYNSPLHF	TGTGCCAGTTCCACCGGACAGAGTTATAATTCACCCCTCCACTTT
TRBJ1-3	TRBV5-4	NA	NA	CASSPNPGNSGNTIYF	TGTGCCAGCAGCCCCAACCCAGGAAACTCTGGAAACACCATATATTTT
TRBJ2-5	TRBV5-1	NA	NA	CASSSDIQETQYF	TGCGCCAGCAGCTCAGACATCCAAGAGACCCAGTACTTC
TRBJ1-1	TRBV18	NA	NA	CASSPGLQTNTEAFF	TGTGCCAGCTCACCAGGGCTACAGACCAACACTGAAGCTTTCTTT
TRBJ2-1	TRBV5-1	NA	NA	CASSLEREDEQFF	TGCGCCAGCAGCTTGGAACGCGAGGATGAGCAGTTCTTC
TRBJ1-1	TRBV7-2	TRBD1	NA	CASSKDRGPPQAFF	TGTGCCAGCAGCAAAGACAGGGGGCCTCCTCAGGCTTTCTTT
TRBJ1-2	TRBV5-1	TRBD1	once	CASRLRGTVSGYTF	TGCGCCAGCAGACTCAGGGGGACAGTTAGCGGCTACACCTTC
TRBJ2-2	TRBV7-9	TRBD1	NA	CASSLEEGAGGELFF	TGTGCCAGCAGCTTAGAAGAGGGGGCTGGCGGGGAGCTGTTTTTT
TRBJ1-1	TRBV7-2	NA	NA	CASSSRQRWGDTEAFF	TGTGCCAGCAGCTCCCGACAGAGGTGGGGGGACACTGAAGCTTTCTTT
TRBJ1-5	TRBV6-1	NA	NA	CASSEASAQGRQPQHF	TGTGCCAGCAGTGAAGCTAGTGCCCAGGGCAGACAGCCCCAGCATTTT
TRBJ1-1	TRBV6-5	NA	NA	CASSYSRGGLDTEAFF	TGTGCCAGCAGTTACTCGAGGGGGGGGTTGGACACTGAAGCTTTCTTT
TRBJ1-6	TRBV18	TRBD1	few	CASSPPQGVNSPLHF	TGTGCCAGCTCACCACCGCAGGGGGTGAATTCACCCCTCCACTTT